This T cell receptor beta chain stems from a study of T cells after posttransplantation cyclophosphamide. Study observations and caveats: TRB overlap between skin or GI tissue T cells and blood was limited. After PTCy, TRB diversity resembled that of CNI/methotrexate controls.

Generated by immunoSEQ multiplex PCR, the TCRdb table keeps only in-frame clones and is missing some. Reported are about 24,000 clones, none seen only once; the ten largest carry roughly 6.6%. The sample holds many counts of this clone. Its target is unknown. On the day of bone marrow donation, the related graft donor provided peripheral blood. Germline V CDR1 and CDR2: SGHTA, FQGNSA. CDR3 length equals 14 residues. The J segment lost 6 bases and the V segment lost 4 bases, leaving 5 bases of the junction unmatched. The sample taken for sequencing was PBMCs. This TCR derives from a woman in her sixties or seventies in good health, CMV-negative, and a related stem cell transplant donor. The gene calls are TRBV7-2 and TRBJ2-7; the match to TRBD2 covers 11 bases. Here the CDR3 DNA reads TGTGCCAGCAGCTCTACCGGGACTAGCGGCGAGCAGTACTTC. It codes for CASSSTGTSGEQYF.